The 10 T cell receptor beta chains reported below all come from one sample, sequenced in a study of blood T cell repertoires in COVID-19. Only in-frame clones appear in the TCRdb table, and some are missing; sequencing was by immunoSEQ multiplex PCR. The data show about 140,000 clones, with more than 75% seen just once and roughly 10% held by the top ten. Sequences were obtained from PBMCs or T cells enriched from blood (not recorded which). All receptors derive from a man in his sixties who had recovered from COVID-19.

The rearrangement links TRBV6-1 to TRBJ2-5, with D perhaps matching TRBD1 (6 bases). The CDR3 spans 16 residues. CDR1 is MNHNS and CDR2 is SASEGT in the germline V gene. Trimming removed 1 base from V and 0 bases from J, with 12 bases in between. CDR3 bases: TGTGCCAGCAGTGAAGTGGGACACCCGTACCAAGAGACCCAGTACTTC. Translation gives CASSEVGHPYQETQYF.

This rearrangement joins TRBV7-2 to TRBJ1-1, with 7 bases matching TRBD1. This CDR3 spans 15 amino acids. The germline gives CDR1 SGHTA, CDR2 FQGNSA. The V gene end was trimmed by 3 bases and the J gene end by 0 bases; junction bases not matched to a gene: 4. The CDR3 region has the DNA TGTGCCAGCAGCTTCGGGACAGCCATGAACACTGAAGCTTTCTTT. Protein product: CASSFGTAMNTEAFF.

The chain has TRBV6-4 and TRBJ1-2; weak D call: TRBD1 (6 bases). Germline values: CDR1 MRHNA, CDR2 SNTAGT. The germline V and J ends were trimmed by 0 bases and 8 bases, with 13 bases remaining between them. The CDR3 runs to 14 residues. CDR3 nucleotides: TGTGCCAGCAGTGACTCGGCGGGGGCTAGGGGCTACACCTTC. It codes for CASSDSAGARGYTF.

The chain uses TRBV27 and TRBJ2-7, with D possibly being TRBD1 (5 bases). The V gene's germline CDR1 is MNHEY and CDR2 SMNVEV (reference sequence). The CDR3 is 13 amino acids. V lost 3 bases to trimming and J lost 2 bases, with 8 bases between them. CDR3 protein: CASSLGRAYEQYF. The CDR3 coding sequence is TGTGCCAGCAGTTTGGGCAGGGCCTACGAGCAGTACTTC.

The V and J genes are TRBV11-2 and TRBJ2-3; D not resolved. Germline CDR1 reads SGHAT; CDR2 reads FQNNGV. The CDR3 contains 16 residues. Trimming removed 2 bases from V and 1 base from J, with 13 bases in between. The CDR3 region has the DNA TGTGCCAGCAGCTTACATCCCGGAGATGGCACAGATACGCAGTATTTT. The encoded protein is CASSLHPGDGTDTQYF.

The sample holds one count of this clone. CDR3 coding DNA: TGTGCCAGCAGTTTACAAGCGGGGGGGCGGGCAAAGACCCAGTACTTC. It is translated as CASSLQAGGRAKTQYF. This chain joins TRBV27 and TRBJ2-5, with 10 bases that match TRBD2. The germline CDR1 and CDR2 sequences are MNHEY and SMNVEV (reference sequence). J lost 6 bases, V lost 2 bases, and 9 bases had no gene match. The length of the CDR3 is 16 residues.

In its sample, this clone was seen once. The chain joins TRBV9 to TRBJ2-2; 13 bases agree with TRBD2. CDR1 SGDLS and CDR2 YYNGEE come from the germline V gene. The CDR3 is 16 residues long. The ends lost 3 bases at V and 5 bases at J; junction bases unmatched: 4. The DNA of the CDR3 is TGTGCCAGCAGCGCTGAGGGACTAGCGGGGACCGGGGAGCTGTTTTTT. Protein: CASSAEGLAGTGELFF. The whole variable domain, filled in from reference TRBV9 and TRBJ2-2, reads DSGVTQTPKHLITATGQRVTLRCSPRSGDLSVYWYQQSLDQGLQFLIQYYNGEERAKGNILERFSAQQFPDLHSELNLSSLELGDSALYFCASSAEGLAGTGELFFGEGSRLTVL.

The V gene is TRBV6-1, the J gene TRBJ2-2; TRBD2 aligns across 9 bases. CDR1 and CDR2 from the germline V gene are MNHNS and SASEGT. Losses at the gene ends were 1 base for V and 6 bases for J; bases not matched to a gene: 0. The CDR3 is made up of 14 amino acids. The DNA for the CDR3 is TGTGCCAGCAGTGAAGGCGGGAGGGCCGGGGAGCTGTTTTTT. Translating gives CASSEGGRAGELFF.

V gene TRBV27 combines with J gene TRBJ2-1; 7 bases agree with TRBD2. This CDR3 is built from 15 residues. Germline trimming cut 5 bases from V and 2 bases from J; bases unmatched to any gene: 6. Germline assignment: CDR1 MNHEY and CDR2 SMNVEV (reference sequence). CDR3 amino acids: CASSAERGPYNEQFF. The CDR3 nucleotides read TGTGCCAGCAGTGCCGAGCGGGGCCCCTACAATGAGCAGTTCTTC.

V is TRBV6-5 and J is TRBJ1-4, with D hard to call. V was cut by 10 bases and J by 8 bases, with 11 bases left in between. The V gene's germline CDR1 is MNHEY and CDR2 SVGAGI. CDR3 length equals 11 residues. The CDR3 region is CATQSGEKLFF. CDR3 nucleotide sequence: TGTGCCACTCAGAGCGGGGAAAAACTGTTTTTT.